The 29 T cell receptor beta chains in this list originate from one sample, sequenced in a study of blood T cell repertoires in COVID-19. Sequenced by immunoSEQ multiplex PCR; TCRdb stores in-frame clones only, minus some. The sample shows roughly 200,000 clones, over 75% of them seen only once. Sequencing used peripheral blood. The receptors come from a man older than 75 with acute or convalescent COVID-19.

This rearrangement joins TRBV18 to TRBJ2-5; TRBD2 matches 11 bases. V lost 3 bases to trimming and J lost 4 bases; unmatched junction nucleotides: 4. The CDR3 has 15 residues. CDR1 KGHSH and CDR2 LQKENI come from the germline V gene. This chain's CDR3 is CASSPIAGGRETQYF. The CDR3, as DNA: TGTGCCAGCTCACCTATAGCGGGAGGGCGAGAGACCCAGTACTTC.

This chain uses TRBV7-2 with TRBJ1-2, with D perhaps TRBD1 (5 bases). Germline values: CDR1 SGHTA, CDR2 FQGNSA. Trimming removed 1 base at V and 0 bases at J, with 18 bases between. This CDR3 has 18 amino acids. The DNA of the CDR3 is TGTGCCAGCAGCTTAGGTCCCACGGGGGATCTAGCTAACTATGGCTACACCTTC. This translates into CASSLGPTGDLANYGYTF.

This clone was observed a single time. The chain uses TRBV9 and TRBJ2-7; 8 bases fit TRBD2. The CDR3 is 15 amino acids. The V gene's germline CDR1 is SGDLS and CDR2 YYNGEE. Trimming at V came to 2 bases and at J to 0 bases, leaving 4 bases not matched to a gene. The CDR3 bases are TGTGCCAGCAGCGTCGCGACTAGCGACTCCTACGAGCAGTACGTC. Its translation: CASSVATSDSYEQYV.

The chain recombines TRBV27 with TRBJ2-1, with 14 bases fitting TRBD2. Germline V lookup: CDR1 MNHEY, CDR2 SMNVEV (reference sequence). The V segment lost 8 bases and the J segment 5 bases; nucleotides outside the gene matches: 11. This CDR3 comprises 17 residues. The CDR3 here is CASVPIPGLAGDNEQFF. CDR3 in DNA: TGTGCCAGCGTTCCTATACCGGGACTAGCGGGAGACAATGAGCAGTTCTTC.

The chain carries TRBV27 and TRBJ2-1; 7 nucleotides align to TRBD1. This CDR3 has 16 amino acids. Germline values: CDR1 MNHEY, CDR2 SMNVEV (reference sequence). Trimming removed 6 bases from V and 7 bases from J; junction bases left unmatched: 15. In DNA form, the CDR3 reads TGTGCCAGCAGACCGAACACAGGGGCCCTTTGGAATGAGCAGTTCTTC. This codes for CASRPNTGALWNEQFF.

The chain joins TRBV5-1 to TRBJ1-2; D is uncertain. Germline V gene lookup returns CDR1 SGHRS and CDR2 YFSETQ. This CDR3 is 14 amino acids long. Trimming took off 0 bases at V and 1 base at J, with 7 bases between the two ends. The chain's CDR3 is CASSLDSLNYGYTF. The CDR3 region has the DNA TGCGCCAGCAGCTTGGATAGCCTTAACTATGGCTACACCTTC.

The gene calls are TRBV10-3 and TRBJ2-7; 10 bases map to TRBD2. CDR3 length: 14 residues. J was trimmed by 3 bases and V by 2 bases; bases with no gene match: 1. Germline V gene sequence: CDR1 ENHRY, CDR2 SYGVKD. The CDR3: CAISEASGSYEQYV. The CDR3 bases are TGTGCCATCAGTGAGGCTAGCGGGAGCTACGAGCAGTACGTC.

The chain combines TRBV27 with TRBJ2-7, with TRBD2 identical over 10 bases. CDR3 length: 13 amino acids. Germline CDR1 reads MNHEY; CDR2 reads SMNVEV (reference sequence). V was clipped by 6 bases and J by 6 bases; unmatched bases: 5. The CDR3 loop reads CASRRSGRGEQYV. For the CDR3, the DNA is TGTGCCAGCAGACGCAGCGGGAGGGGCGAGCAGTACGTC.

The chain carries TRBV7-9 and TRBJ1-5; TRBD1 is a possible D gene (5 bases). This CDR3 contains 16 residues. Germline V gives CDR1 SEHNR, CDR2 FQNEAQ (reference sequence). Trimming removed 1 base from V and 4 bases from J, with 14 bases in between. The CDR3 DNA is TGTGCCAGCAGCTTAGTCGGTCAGGGTTCGAATCAGCCCCAGCATTTT. It encodes CASSLVGQGSNQPQHF.

The rearrangement joins TRBV20-1 to TRBJ1-3; 10 bases align to TRBD1. This CDR3 is built from 14 residues. V lost 3 bases and J lost 4; bases outside the gene matches: 3. In germline, CDR1 is DFQATT, CDR2 SNEGSKA (reference sequence). CDR3: CSASQTGGGNTIYF. DNA of the CDR3: TGCAGTGCTAGTCAGACAGGGGGCGGAAACACCATATATTTT.

As DNA, the CDR3 is TGCGCCAGCAGCTTGGCGGAGTTTGAGCAGTTCTTC. Translation gives CASSLAEFEQFF. The V call is TRBV5-1, the J call TRBJ2-1; D gene ambiguous. The V gene's germline CDR1 is SGHRS and CDR2 YFSETQ. Deletions cut 0 bases from V and 9 bases from J, with 7 bases between. The CDR3 has 12 amino acids. Looking up the rest from reference TRBV5-1 and TRBJ2-1 gives the full variable domain: KAGVTQTPRYLIKTRGQQVTLSCSPISGHRSVSWYQQTPGQGLQFLFEYFSETQRNKGNFPGRFSGRQFSNSRSEMNVSTLELGDSALYLCASSLAEFEQFFGPGTRLTVL.

The V call is TRBV7-8, the J call TRBJ2-4; 7 nucleotides line up with TRBD1. V trimming: 2 bases; J trimming: 1 base; junction bases outside the gene matches: 11. Per the germline V gene, CDR1 is SGHVS and CDR2 is FQNEAQ. The CDR3 has 18 residues. The CDR3 here is CASSLRGRGLLAKNIQYF. The CDR3 DNA follows: TGTGCCAGCAGCTTAAGGGGGCGCGGACTTCTCGCCAAAAACATTCAGTACTTC.

V and J are TRBV28 and TRBJ1-3; D may be TRBD1 (5 bases). CDR1 and CDR2 (germline): MDHEN, SYDVKM. V was pared by 4 bases and J by 4 bases, with 11 bases between. The CDR3 has 14 residues. Here the CDR3 DNA reads TGTGCCAGCAGTTACCAGGGTAGCGGAAACACCATATATTTT. Its translation: CASSYQGSGNTIYF. The full variable domain, completed using reference TRBV28 and TRBJ1-3, is DVKVTQSSRYLVKRTGEKVFLECVQDMDHENMFWYRQDPGLGLRLIYFSYDVKMKEKGDIPEGYSVSREKKERFSLILESASTNQTSMYLCASSYQGSGNTIYFGEGSWLTVV.

The CDR3 region is CASSLASGRVRGSYEQYF. In nucleotides, the CDR3 is TGTGCCAGCAGTTTGGCTAGCGGGAGGGTCCGGGGCTCCTACGAGCAGTACTTC. This rearrangement joins TRBV27 to TRBJ2-7, with 12 positions matching TRBD2. The CDR3 extends over 18 amino acids. CDR1 MNHEY and CDR2 SMNVEV come from the germline V gene (reference sequence). J lost 0 bases, V lost 3 bases, and 9 bases had no gene match.

The chain links TRBV30 to TRBJ1-3; TRBD1 matches at 8 bases. Germline V gene sequence: CDR1 GTSNPN, CDR2 SVGIG (reference sequence). The V segment lost 3 bases and the J segment 2 bases; nucleotides outside the gene matches: 6. The CDR3 totals 15 residues. CDR3 in amino acids: CAWSTGTGAGNTIYF. The CDR3 nucleotides read TGTGCCTGGAGCACCGGGACAGGAGCTGGAAACACCATATATTTT.

This clone has just one count. The V gene is TRBV19, the J gene TRBJ1-5; no clear D. Trimming removed 8 bases at V and 6 bases at J, with 17 bases between. This CDR3 is 14 amino acids long. In germline, CDR1 is LNHDA, CDR2 SQIVND (reference sequence). Written as DNA, the CDR3 is TGTGCCAGTCTTCACCGGTACCCGGGTCAGCCCCAGCATTTT. It specifies CASLHRYPGQPQHF.

Written as DNA, the CDR3 is TGTGCCAGCAGCGTGGGGGGACTACCTTACAATGAGCAGTTCTTC. As protein: CASSVGGLPYNEQFF. The chain couples TRBV7-3 to TRBJ2-1; 7 nucleotides line up with TRBD2. V lost 5 bases and J lost 4; bases outside the gene matches: 8. Germline lookup yields CDR1 SGHTA and CDR2 FQGTGA. This CDR3 has 15 residues.

This sequence joins TRBV4-2 and TRBJ2-3, with D tentatively TRBD2 (6 bases). CDR1 is LGHNA, CDR2 YNFKEQ, per germline. V was shortened by 2 bases and J by 3 bases, with 15 bases between the two germline ends. The CDR3 has 16 amino acids. CDR3 amino acids: CASSQSTLASTDTQYF. The CDR3 coding sequence is TGTGCCAGCAGCCAATCCACCCTAGCGTCAACAGATACGCAGTATTTT.

The genes are TRBV5-6 and TRBJ1-3; 9 bases fit TRBD1. V dropped 3 bases and J dropped 0; count of bases not matched to a gene: 7. This CDR3 is 17 amino acids long. The V gene's germline CDR1 is SGHDT and CDR2 YYEEEE. CDR3 loop: CASSWGQGGSSGNTIYF. CDR3 sequence (DNA): TGTGCCAGCAGCTGGGGACAGGGAGGGTCCTCTGGAAACACCATATATTTT.

The chain recombines TRBV11-2 with TRBJ1-6; D not resolved. Trimming stripped 5 bases from V and 7 bases from J, with 15 bases between. This CDR3 has 15 residues. Germline V gene data show CDR1 as SGHAT and CDR2 as FQNNGV. The CDR3 DNA reads TGTGCCAGCAGCCCGCAGGTGGCAGCCAATTCACCCCTCCACTTT. Translation: CASSPQVAANSPLHF.

Remarks on this clone: An end of the junction differs from the germline gene, which may be a read error. This sequence joins TRBV10-1 and TRBJ2-1; 8 nucleotides agree with TRBD2. The CDR3 has 14 amino acids. In germline, CDR1 is WNHNN, CDR2 SYGVQD (reference sequence). DNA of the CDR3: TGCGCCAGCAGACCGGGACTAGGGTACAATGCGCAGTTCTTC. Amino acids: CASRPGLGYNAQFF.

This chain joins TRBV7-6 and TRBJ2-3; 12 positions match TRBD2. CDR1 is SGHVS, CDR2 FNYEAQ, per germline. The CDR3 is 16 residues long. With 6 bases clipped from V and 4 bases from J, the junction kept 8 bases outside the gene matches. CDR3 DNA sequence: TGTGCCAGCAGGGAACTAGCGGGAGGTATCTCAGATACGCAGTATTTT. Amino acids: CASRELAGGISDTQYF. Drawing the rest from reference TRBV7-6 and TRBJ2-3, the complete variable domain is GAGVSQSPRYKVTKRGQDVALRCDPISGHVSLYWYRQALGQGPEFLTYFNYEAQQDKSGLPNDRFSAERPEGSISTLTIQRTEQRDSAMYRCASRELAGGISDTQYFGPGTRLTVL.

This clone was recorded only once. V is TRBV27 and J is TRBJ2-2; TRBD2 matches at 10 bases. V shed 6 bases, J shed 5 bases, and the junction held 9 bases outside the gene matches. The CDR3 has 16 amino acids. The V gene's germline CDR1 is MNHEY and CDR2 SMNVEV (reference sequence). The CDR3 bases are TGTGCCAGCAGACAAGCGGGAGGGCCGAGGACCGGGGAGCTGTTTTTT. The encoded protein is CASRQAGGPRTGELFF.

The chain carries TRBV18 and TRBJ2-7; no clear D gene. The V and J ends lost 2 bases and 3 bases respectively, with 11 bases between them. Germline V gene data show CDR1 as KGHSH and CDR2 as LQKENI. The CDR3 sequence is 14 residues long. The CDR3 nucleotides are TGTGCCAGCTCACCAGGGTCGACAAACTACGAGCAGTACTTC. Translating gives CASSPGSTNYEQYF.

This clone was counted a few times. The chain joins TRBV5-1 to TRBJ1-1, with unresolved D. CDR1 is SGHRS and CDR2 is YFSETQ in the germline V gene. Trimming left V 5 bases short and J 0 bases short, with 11 bases between. This CDR3 contains 14 residues. The CDR3 nucleotides read TGCGCCAGCAGTACGCAGGTTATGAACACTGAAGCTTTCTTT. Translating it yields CASSTQVMNTEAFF. The full variable domain, rest sourced from reference TRBV5-1 and TRBJ1-1, is KAGVTQTPRYLIKTRGQQVTLSCSPISGHRSVSWYQQTPGQGLQFLFEYFSETQRNKGNFPGRFSGRQFSNSRSEMNVSTLELGDSALYLCASSTQVMNTEAFFGQGTRLTVV.

This chain connects TRBV19 to TRBJ2-2, with 11 bases lining up with TRBD2. CDR1 is LNHDA, CDR2 SQIVND, per germline (reference sequence). The ends lost 0 bases at V and 10 bases at J; junction bases unmatched: 10. The CDR3 runs to 17 residues. The CDR3 nucleotides are TGTGCCAGTAGTATAGACGGCACTACTAGCGGGAGAGAGGAGCTGTTTTTT. It translates to CASSIDGTTSGREELFF. The whole variable domain, remainder taken from reference TRBV19 and TRBJ2-2, is DGGITQSPKYLFRKEGQNVTLSCEQNLNHDAMYWYRQDPGQGLRLIYYSQIVNDFQKGDIAEGYSVSREKKESFPLTVTSAQKNPTAFYLCASSIDGTTSGREELFFGEGSRLTVL.

V gene TRBV6-5 combines with J gene TRBJ1-1; a possible D gene is TRBD1 (6 bases). The germline V gene encodes CDR1 MNHEY and CDR2 SVGAGI. This CDR3 is built from 14 residues. Between the trimmed V and J ends, which lost 10 bases and 1 base, there was a span of 16 bases. CDR3 amino acids: CAILSGTTNTEAFF. CDR3 in DNA: TGTGCCATTCTATCAGGGACAACGAACACTGAAGCTTTCTTT.

This clone appeared a single time. This chain joins TRBV11-3 and TRBJ2-6, with 8 bases lining up with TRBD2. CDR3 length: 17 amino acids. V trimming: 6 bases; J trimming: 2 bases; junction bases outside the gene matches: 9. Germline loops: CDR1 SGHNT, CDR2 YENEEA. CDR3 residues: CASSPKAGDTGANVLTF. CDR3 DNA sequence: TGTGCCAGCAGTCCCAAAGCGGGAGATACTGGGGCCAACGTCCTGACTTTC.

CDR3 region: CASSLDRLAEQYF. CDR3 in DNA: TGCGCCAGCAGCTTAGACAGGTTGGCCGAGCAGTACTTC. This rearrangement joins TRBV5-1 to TRBJ2-7; a weak D match, TRBD1 (6 bases). Germline values: CDR1 SGHRS, CDR2 YFSETQ. V was clipped by 2 bases and J by 6 bases, with 12 bases between them. The CDR3 contains 13 residues.